These 3 T cell receptor beta chains share one sample of origin, sequenced in a study of shared clonotypes between healthy human individuals (TCRdb year 2020). The library relied on the immunoSEQ multiplex PCR assay. The immuneACCESS repertoire file appears here via TCRdb, limited to in-frame rearrangements. These files lack a portion of the clones; in checked studies, under half of the deficit traces to unresolved V genes, and the cause of the others is not known. The sample table shows around 1,900,000 clones, and about 93% are seen once. Approximately 1.7% of the sample goes to the ten largest clones. For the CD8 naive samples, CD45RO-negative cells were positively selected for CCR7, yielding a CD45RA+CCR7+ population from which TemRA cells were excluded. The sequenced material came from naive CD8+ T cells from PBMCs. According to the study, the label for this sample's cell subset or site signals: CD45RA+CCR7+. The receptors were gathered from a man between 18 and 35 years old in good health. Some clones in this sample may be carry-over from other donors' samples.

The V call is TRBV27, the J call TRBJ2-7; D may be TRBD1 or TRBD2 (5 bases each). CDR3 length: 14 residues. V lost 3 bases and J lost 2, with 11 bases in between. The germline V gene encodes CDR1 MNHEY and CDR2 SMNVEV (reference sequence). The CDR3 region has the DNA TGTGCCAGCAGTTTCTATGGGGGAACCTACGAGCAGTACTTC. Its protein is CASSFYGGTYEQYF.

The CDR3 reads CAWSVTGGDYEQYF. The CDR3 region has the DNA TGTGCCTGGAGTGTTACAGGGGGGGACTACGAGCAGTACTTC. The V and J genes are TRBV30 and TRBJ2-7; D possibly corresponds to TRBD1 (8 bases). The V gene lost 0 bases and the J gene lost 3 bases, with 12 bases spanning the gap. Per germline, CDR1 GTSNPN and CDR2 SVGIG (reference sequence). The length of the CDR3 is 14 residues.

V usage is TRBV28 and J usage is TRBJ2-4; a possible D gene is TRBD1 (5 bases). The CDR3 runs 13 residues. V lost 5 bases, J lost 6 bases, and 11 bases lay in between. CDR1 MDHEN and CDR2 SYDVKM come from the germline V gene. The chain's CDR3 is CASSPNQGNIQYF. For the CDR3, the DNA is TGTGCCAGCAGTCCGAATCAGGGAAACATTCAGTACTTC.